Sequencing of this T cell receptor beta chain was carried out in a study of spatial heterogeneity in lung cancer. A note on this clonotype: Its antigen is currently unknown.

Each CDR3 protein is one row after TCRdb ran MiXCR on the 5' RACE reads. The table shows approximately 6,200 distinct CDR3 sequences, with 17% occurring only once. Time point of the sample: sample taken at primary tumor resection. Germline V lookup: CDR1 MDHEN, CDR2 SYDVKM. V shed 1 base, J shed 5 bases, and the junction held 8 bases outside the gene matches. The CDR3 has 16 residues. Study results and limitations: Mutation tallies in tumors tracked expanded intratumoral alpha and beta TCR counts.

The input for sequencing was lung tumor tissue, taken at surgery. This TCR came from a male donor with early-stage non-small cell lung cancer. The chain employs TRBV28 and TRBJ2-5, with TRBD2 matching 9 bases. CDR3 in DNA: TGTGCCAGCAGTTTATTAGGGGGACTAGCATCCGAGACCCAGTACTTC. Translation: CASSLLGGLASETQYF.